This T cell receptor beta chain came from a study of cytomegalovirus exposure and HLA in healthy donors. This clone was picked up one time. CDR1 and CDR2 (germline): SGHTS, YDEGEE. This CDR3 contains 16 residues. Trimming removed 1 base from V and 7 bases from J; junction bases left unmatched: 10. Amplification used 60 Vbeta primers and 13 Jbeta primers. Using immunoSEQ multiplex PCR, the repertoire was profiled, and TCRdb retains in-frame clones only, with some absent. This table holds around 150,000 clones, 60% to 75% found once. Source material: PBMCs. The rearrangement links TRBV5-8 to TRBJ1-4; the match to TRBD1 covers 7 bases. The source of this sequence is a human donor in good health. The CDR3, as DNA: TGTGCCAGCAGCTTGATCCTCAACAGGGGTAGTGAAAAACTGTTTTTT. Amino acids: CASSLILNRGSEKLFF.